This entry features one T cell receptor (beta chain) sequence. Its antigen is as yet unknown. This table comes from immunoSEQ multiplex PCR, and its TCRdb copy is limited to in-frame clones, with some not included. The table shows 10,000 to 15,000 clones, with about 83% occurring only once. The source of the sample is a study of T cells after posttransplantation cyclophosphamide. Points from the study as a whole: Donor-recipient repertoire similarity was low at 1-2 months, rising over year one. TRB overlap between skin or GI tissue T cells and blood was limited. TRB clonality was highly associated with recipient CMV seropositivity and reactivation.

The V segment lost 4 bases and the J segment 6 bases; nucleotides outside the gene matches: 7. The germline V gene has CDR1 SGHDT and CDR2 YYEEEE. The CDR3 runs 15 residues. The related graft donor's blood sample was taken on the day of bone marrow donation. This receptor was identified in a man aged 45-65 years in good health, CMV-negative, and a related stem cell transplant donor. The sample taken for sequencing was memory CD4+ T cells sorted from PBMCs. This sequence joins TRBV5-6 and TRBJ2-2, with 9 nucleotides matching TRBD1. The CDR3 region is CASSRTGEDPGELFF. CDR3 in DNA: TGTGCCAGCAGCCGGACAGGGGAGGACCCCGGGGAGCTGTTTTTT.